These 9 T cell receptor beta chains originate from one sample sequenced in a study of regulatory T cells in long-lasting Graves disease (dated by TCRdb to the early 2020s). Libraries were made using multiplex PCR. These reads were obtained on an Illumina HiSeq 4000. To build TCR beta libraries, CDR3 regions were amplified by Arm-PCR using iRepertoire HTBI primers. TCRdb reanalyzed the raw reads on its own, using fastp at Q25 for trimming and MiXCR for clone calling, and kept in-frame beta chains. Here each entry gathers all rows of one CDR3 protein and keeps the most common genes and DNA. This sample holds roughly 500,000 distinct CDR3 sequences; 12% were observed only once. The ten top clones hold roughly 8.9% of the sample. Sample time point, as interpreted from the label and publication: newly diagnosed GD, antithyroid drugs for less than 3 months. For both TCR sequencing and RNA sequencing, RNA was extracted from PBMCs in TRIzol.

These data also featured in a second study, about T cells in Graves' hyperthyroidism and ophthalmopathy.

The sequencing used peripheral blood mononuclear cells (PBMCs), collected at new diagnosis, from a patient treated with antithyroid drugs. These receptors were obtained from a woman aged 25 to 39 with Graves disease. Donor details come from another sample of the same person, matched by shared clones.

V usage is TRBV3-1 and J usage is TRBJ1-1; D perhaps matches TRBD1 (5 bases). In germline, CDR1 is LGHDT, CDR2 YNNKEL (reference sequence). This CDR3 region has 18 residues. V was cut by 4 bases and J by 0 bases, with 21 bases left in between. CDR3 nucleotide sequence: TGTGCCAGCAGCCCCTGGGGGGGGGAAACGAGGATGAACACTGAAGCTTTCTTT. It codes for CASSPWGGETRMNTEAFF.

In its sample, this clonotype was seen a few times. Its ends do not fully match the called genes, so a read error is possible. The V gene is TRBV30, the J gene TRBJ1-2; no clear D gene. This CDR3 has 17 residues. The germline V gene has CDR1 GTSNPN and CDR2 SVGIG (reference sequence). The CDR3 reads CARSVRPGDNPGFGYTF. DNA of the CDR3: TGTGCCCGGAGTGTACGACCAGGAGATAATCCGGGTTTTGGCTACACCTTC.

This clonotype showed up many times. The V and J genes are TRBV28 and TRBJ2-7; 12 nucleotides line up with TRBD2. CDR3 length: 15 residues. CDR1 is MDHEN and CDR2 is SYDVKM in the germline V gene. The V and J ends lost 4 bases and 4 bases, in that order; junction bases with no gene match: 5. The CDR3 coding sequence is TGTGCCAGCAGTTACGGACTAGCGGGACGGTACGAGCAGTACTTC. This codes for CASSYGLAGRYEQYF.

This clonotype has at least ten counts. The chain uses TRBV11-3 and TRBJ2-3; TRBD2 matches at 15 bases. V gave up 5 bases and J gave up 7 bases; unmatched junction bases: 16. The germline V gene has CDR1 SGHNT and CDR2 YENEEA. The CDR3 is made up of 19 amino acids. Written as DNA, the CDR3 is TGTGCCAGCAGCGCGACGCTGGGACTAGCGGGAGGCCTTCCGAATACGCAGTATTTT. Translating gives CASSATLGLAGGLPNTQYF.

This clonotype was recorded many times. CDR3 DNA: TGTGCCTGGGAACGGAACTCCTACAATGAGCAGTTCTTC. It yields the protein CAWERNSYNEQFF. The chain recombines TRBV30 with TRBJ2-1; D uncertain. The CDR3 loop spans 13 amino acids. Germline CDR1 GTSNPN, CDR2 SVGIG (reference sequence). Trimming cost V 5 bases and J 0 bases, with 8 bases left between them.

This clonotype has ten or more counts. This chain's CDR3 is CASRDSGRVAEQFF. CDR3 sequence (DNA): TGTGCCAGCAGAGATAGCGGGAGGGTAGCTGAGCAGTTCTTC. The J gene is TRBJ2-1, the V gene TRBV6-1; 11 bases map to TRBD2. There are 14 residues in the CDR3. Germline V gene sequence: CDR1 MNHNS, CDR2 SASEGT. Trimming at V came to 6 bases and at J to 9 bases, leaving 7 bases not matched to a gene.

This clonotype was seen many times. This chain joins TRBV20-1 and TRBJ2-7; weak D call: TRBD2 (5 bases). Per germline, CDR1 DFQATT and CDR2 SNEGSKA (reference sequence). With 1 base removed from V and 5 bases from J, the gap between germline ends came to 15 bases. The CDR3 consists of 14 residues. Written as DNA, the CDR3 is TGCAGTGCTAGAGGGTCCGGGGATAGGCACGAGCAGTACTTC. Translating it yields CSARGSGDRHEQYF.

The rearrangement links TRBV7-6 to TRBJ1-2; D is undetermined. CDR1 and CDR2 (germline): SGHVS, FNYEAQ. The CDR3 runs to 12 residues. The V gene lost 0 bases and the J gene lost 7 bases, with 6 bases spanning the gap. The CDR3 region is CASSLAGVGYTF. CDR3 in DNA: TGTGCCAGCAGCTTAGCGGGTGTTGGCTACACCTTC.

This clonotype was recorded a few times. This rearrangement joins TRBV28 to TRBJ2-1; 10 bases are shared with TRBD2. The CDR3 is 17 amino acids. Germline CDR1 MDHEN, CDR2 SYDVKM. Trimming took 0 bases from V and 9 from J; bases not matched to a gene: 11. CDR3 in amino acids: CASSLWASGSISGEQFF. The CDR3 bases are TGTGCCAGCAGTTTATGGGCTAGCGGGAGCATCTCCGGTGAGCAGTTCTTC.